The rows below give T cell receptor beta chains drawn from one sample of a study of vaccination effects on CD4 cells after COVID-19. No antigen has been assigned to these receptors. The data were produced by immunoSEQ multiplex PCR, yet TCRdb's version contains in-frame clones alone and is incomplete. The profile shows around 81,000 clones, around 77% of them singletons. Here the sequenced sample was CD4+ T cells from PBMCs cultured with HCoV-OC43 spike peptides, taken after COVID-19 vaccination. Every receptor here comes from a human donor who received a COVID-19 vaccine. CDR3s include the opening cysteine and the closing phenylalanine or tryptophan. A D gene is named only where the DNA matches it firmly. Clone size, where shown, is once, few, many, or a class for clones that have expanded.

CDR3nt: TGTGCCAGCACCCCGGGACAACCTAACTATGGCTACACCTTC
CDR3aa: CASTPGQPNYGYTF
d_gene: NA
v_gene: TRBV7-2
j_gene: TRBJ1-2
abundance: NA

CDR3nt: TGTGCCAGCAGTGAAGTAAGGGGGCGGGCTTTCTTT
CDR3aa: CASSEVRGRAFF
d_gene: TRBD1
v_gene: TRBV6-1
j_gene: TRBJ1-1
abundance: NA

CDR3nt: TGCGCCAGCAGCGCTCGTCGACAGGGGATGAACACTGAAGCTTTCTTT
CDR3aa: CASSARRQGMNTEAFF
d_gene: TRBD1
v_gene: TRBV10-1
j_gene: TRBJ1-1
abundance: NA

CDR3nt: TGCGCCAGCAGCCAAATTCAAAAGCGGGGGGGAGCCTACAATGAGCAGTTCTTC
CDR3aa: CASSQIQKRGGAYNEQFF
d_gene: TRBD2
v_gene: TRBV4-1
j_gene: TRBJ2-1
abundance: NA

CDR3nt: TGTGCCAGCAGCGTAGCACCGTGGGACGGGGAGCTGTTTTTT
CDR3aa: CASSVAPWDGELFF
d_gene: NA
v_gene: TRBV9
j_gene: TRBJ2-2
abundance: NA

CDR3nt: TGTGCCAGTAGCGCTTGGATTGCCCTCTTCACCTACACCTTC
CDR3aa: CASSAWIALFTYTF
d_gene: NA
v_gene: TRBV19
j_gene: TRBJ1-2
abundance: NA

CDR3nt: TGTGCCAGCAGCGTAGGGGGGGGACCCTACAATGAGCAGTTCTTC
CDR3aa: CASSVGGGPYNEQFF
d_gene: TRBD2
v_gene: TRBV9
j_gene: TRBJ2-1
abundance: NA

CDR3nt: TGTGCCAGCAGCGCCCCGAGAGGGGACTCCAATGAGCAGTTCTTC
CDR3aa: CASSAPRGDSNEQFF
d_gene: NA
v_gene: TRBV5-4
j_gene: TRBJ2-1
abundance: once

CDR3nt: TGTGCCACCAGATCTGGACTACTGCAGTATTTT
CDR3aa: CATRSGLLQYF
d_gene: NA
v_gene: TRBV24-1
j_gene: TRBJ2-3
abundance: NA

CDR3nt: TGTGCCAGCAGCAGGGGTGTAGGCGAGACCCAGTACTTC
CDR3aa: CASSRGVGETQYF
d_gene: NA
v_gene: TRBV7-9
j_gene: TRBJ2-5
abundance: once

CDR3nt: TGTGCCAGCAGTTACTCGGGACAGGGGAATCAGCCCCAGCATTTT
CDR3aa: CASSYSGQGNQPQHF
d_gene: TRBD1
v_gene: TRBV6-5
j_gene: TRBJ1-5
abundance: NA

CDR3nt: TGTGCCAGCTCAGACCAAGGTCGCGGGGTCGGGGAGCTGTTTTTT
CDR3aa: CASSDQGRGVGELFF
d_gene: NA
v_gene: TRBV18
j_gene: TRBJ2-2
abundance: NA

CDR3nt: TGTGCCATCAGAGGGACCGCTCCCGATGCTGAAGCTTTCTTT
CDR3aa: CAIRGTAPDAEAFF
d_gene: NA
v_gene: TRBV10-3
j_gene: TRBJ1-1
abundance: NA

CDR3nt: TGTGCCAGCAGCTTAGCAACAAGCCGGGACAGGGGGCAGGATTCACCCCTCCACTTT
CDR3aa: CASSLATSRDRGQDSPLHF
d_gene: TRBD1
v_gene: TRBV7-9
j_gene: TRBJ1-6
abundance: few

CDR3nt: TGTGCCAGCAGTTTCAGGGTCAATCAGCCCCAGCATTTT
CDR3aa: CASSFRVNQPQHF
d_gene: NA
v_gene: TRBV12-3/TRBV12-4
j_gene: TRBJ1-5
abundance: few

CDR3nt: TGCAGTGCTAGTCGGGGGGGGTACCAAGAGACCCAGTACTTC
CDR3aa: CSASRGGYQETQYF
d_gene: TRBD2
v_gene: TRBV20-1
j_gene: TRBJ2-5
abundance: NA

CDR3nt: TGTGCCAGCAGCCCGTCTAGGGGGAACCAAGAGACCCAGTACTTC
CDR3aa: CASSPSRGNQETQYF
d_gene: NA
v_gene: TRBV7-2
j_gene: TRBJ2-5
abundance: NA

CDR3nt: TGTGCCAGCAGGAAGGACCTCGGGGCCCAGTACTTC
CDR3aa: CASRKDLGAQYF
d_gene: NA
v_gene: TRBV2
j_gene: TRBJ2-5
abundance: NA

CDR3nt: TGTGCCAGCAGCGTAGTTGGGGGGGACACAGATACGCAGTATTTT
CDR3aa: CASSVVGGDTDTQYF
d_gene: TRBD2
v_gene: TRBV9
j_gene: TRBJ2-3
abundance: few

CDR3nt: TGTGCCTGGAGTGTATGGGACAGGGGTTCAACTGGCTACACCTTC
CDR3aa: CAWSVWDRGSTGYTF
d_gene: TRBD1
v_gene: TRBV30
j_gene: TRBJ1-2
abundance: NA

CDR3nt: TGTGCCAGCAGCTTAGTTTTCGGGGGGGCAGGCACCGGGGAGCTGTTTTTT
CDR3aa: CASSLVFGGAGTGELFF
d_gene: TRBD2
v_gene: TRBV7-2
j_gene: TRBJ2-2
abundance: NA

CDR3nt: TGTGCCAGCAGCTCCCCGACAGGGCCGACCGGGGAGCTGTTTTTT
CDR3aa: CASSSPTGPTGELFF
d_gene: TRBD1
v_gene: TRBV7-2
j_gene: TRBJ2-2
abundance: NA

CDR3nt: TGTGCCAGCTCACAGGGTACGGGCACTGAAGCTTTCTTT
CDR3aa: CASSQGTGTEAFF
d_gene: NA
v_gene: TRBV18
j_gene: TRBJ1-1
abundance: NA

CDR3nt: TGTGCCAGCAGCCAAGACGGAGGGGTGAACACTGAAGCTTTCTTT
CDR3aa: CASSQDGGVNTEAFF
d_gene: NA
v_gene: TRBV3-1/TRBV3-2
j_gene: TRBJ1-1
abundance: NA

CDR3nt: TGTGCTAGTGGTCAAGGGAATTCCTACAATGAGCAGTTCTTC
CDR3aa: CASGQGNSYNEQFF
d_gene: NA
v_gene: TRBV12-5
j_gene: TRBJ2-1
abundance: NA

CDR3nt: TGTGCCACCAGCAGAGGTGGGGCGAGCACAGATACGCAGTATTTT
CDR3aa: CATSRGGASTDTQYF
d_gene: NA
v_gene: TRBV15
j_gene: TRBJ2-3
abundance: once

CDR3nt: TGTGCCAGCAGTTGGCCTAAACAGCTTTACAATGAGCAGTTCTTC
CDR3aa: CASSWPKQLYNEQFF
d_gene: NA
v_gene: TRBV6-2/TRBV6-3
j_gene: TRBJ2-1
abundance: NA

CDR3nt: TGTGCCAGCAGCCAAGATTCGACCACAGGGCCGAGAGGAAACACCATATATTTT
CDR3aa: CASSQDSTTGPRGNTIYF
d_gene: NA
v_gene: TRBV14
j_gene: TRBJ1-3
abundance: NA

CDR3nt: TGTGCCAGCAGTTACATTTCTAGAGTCTCACCCCTCCACTTT
CDR3aa: CASSYISRVSPLHF
d_gene: NA
v_gene: TRBV6-5
j_gene: TRBJ1-6
abundance: once